This is a list of T cell receptor beta chains from one sample in a study of memory CD8 T cells in hepatitis C reinfection. Libraries were prepared by immunoSEQ multiplex PCR; TCRdb keeps only in-frame clonotypes and omits some of them. The data show 44,000 or so clones, with around 87% seen just once and 0.95% to 1.5% held by the top ten. The sample was naive CD8+ T cells sorted from blood. All receptors derive from a man aged 18 to 29 with hepatitis C virus infection. Both conserved end residues are part of each CDR3. Each record gives: D gene, J gene, V gene, clone size, CDR3 length, CDR3 protein, CDR3 DNA. D genes are given only for firm matches. Where a row states a size, it is once, few, many or the class of an expanded clone; other rows omit it.

>.|TRBJ2-1|TRBV6-1|.|16
CASSVPRGRGYNEQFF
TGTGCCAGCAGTGTCCCCCGGGGTCGTGGTTACAATGAGCAGTTCTTC
>.|TRBJ2-1|TRBV28|.|19
CASSLLRWTSTQIGNEQFF
TGTGCCAGCAGCCTACTGAGGTGGACTTCTACTCAGATAGGGAATGAGCAGTTCTTC
>.|TRBJ1-1|TRBV11-2|.|14
CASSSLDRNTEAFF
TGTGCCAGCAGCTCCTTGGACAGGAACACTGAAGCTTTCTTT
>.|TRBJ2-3|TRBV25-1|.|12
CASRGASDTQYF
TGTGCCAGCAGAGGAGCCTCGGATACGCAGTATTTT
>.|TRBJ2-7|TRBV27|.|16
CASSLSGDHLSYEQYF
TGTGCCAGCAGTTTGTCAGGGGATCATCTTTCCTACGAGCAGTACTTC
>.|TRBJ2-3|TRBV4-2|.|16
CASSQDPGESTDTQYF
TGTGCCAGCAGCCAAGACCCGGGAGAGTCCACAGATACGCAGTATTTT
>.|TRBJ2-4|TRBV6-1|.|16
CASSEVWGVAKNIQYF
TGTGCCAGCAGTGAGGTATGGGGGGTAGCCAAAAACATTCAGTACTTC
>.|TRBJ1-3|TRBV4-1|.|15
CASSQETVSGNTIYF
TGCGCCAGCAGCCAAGAAACGGTCTCTGGAAACACCATATATTTT
>.|TRBJ2-1|TRBV19|.|12
CASSIGLREQFF
TGTGCCAGTAGTATCGGCCTCAGGGAGCAGTTCTTC
>.|TRBJ1-1|TRBV30|.|11
CAWIEITEAFF
TGTGCCTGGATAGAAATCACTGAAGCTTTCTTT
>.|TRBJ1-3|TRBV7-9|once|15
CASSLDTNSGNTIYF
TGTGCCAGCAGCTTAGACACTAACTCTGGAAACACCATATATTTT
>TRBD2|TRBJ2-3|TRBV7-3|.|15
CASSSIAGIADTQYF
TGTGCCAGCAGCTCGATAGCGGGAATTGCAGATACGCAGTATTTT